These T cell receptor beta chains were read from a single sample in a study of blood T cell repertoires in COVID-19. Assay used: immunoSEQ multiplex PCR; TCRdb lists only in-frame clones, some missing. The sample has a few hundred thousand clones; around nine tenths are singletons. Material: peripheral blood. The receptors stem from a man aged 18 to 35 with active or convalescent COVID-19. Both conserved end residues are part of each CDR3. The order of the fields is J gene, D gene, V gene, clone size, CDR3 length, CDR3 protein, CDR3 DNA. The D gene is left open where the match is weak. Not every row has a clone size; where given, it reads once, few, many or a size class.

j_gene: TRBJ1-3
d_gene: .
v_gene: TRBV9
abundance: .
len: 14
CDR3aa: CASSARISGNTIYF
CDR3nt: TGTGCCAGCAGCGCCAGGATCTCAGGAAACACCATATATTTT

j_gene: TRBJ1-4
d_gene: .
v_gene: TRBV3-1/TRBV3-2
abundance: .
len: 16
CDR3aa: CASSRATGIKNEKLFF
CDR3nt: TGTGCCAGCAGCCGAGCGACAGGAATCAAAAATGAAAAACTGTTTTTT

j_gene: TRBJ2-1
d_gene: TRBD2
v_gene: TRBV5-4
abundance: .
len: 20
CDR3aa: CASSLWNRGGPSGRGNEQFF
CDR3nt: TGTGCCAGCAGCTTGTGGAATCGGGGGGGGCCCAGCGGGAGAGGTAATGAGCAGTTCTTC

j_gene: TRBJ1-6
d_gene: TRBD1
v_gene: TRBV4-1
abundance: .
len: 16
CDR3aa: CASSQVSGQINSPLHF
CDR3nt: TGCGCCAGCAGCCAAGTATCGGGACAGATTAATTCACCCCTCCACTTT

j_gene: TRBJ1-2
d_gene: TRBD1
v_gene: TRBV6-2/TRBV6-3
abundance: .
len: 15
CDR3aa: CASSYSGPTGLGYTF
CDR3nt: TGTGCCAGCAGTTACTCGGGGCCGACAGGGCTCGGCTACACCTTC

j_gene: TRBJ1-3
d_gene: TRBD1
v_gene: TRBV5-8
abundance: .
len: 16
CDR3aa: CASSTLAGRGRNTIYF
CDR3nt: TGTGCCAGCAGCACGCTGGCGGGCAGGGGGCGAAACACCATATATTTT

j_gene: TRBJ2-7
d_gene: .
v_gene: TRBV6-5
abundance: .
len: 16
CDR3aa: CASSYEGLGFSYEQYF
CDR3nt: TGTGCCAGCAGTTACGAGGGACTGGGATTTTCCTACGAGCAGTACTTC

j_gene: TRBJ1-4
d_gene: .
v_gene: TRBV5-8
abundance: once
len: 15
CDR3aa: CASSPWTATNEKLFF
CDR3nt: TGTGCCAGCAGCCCCTGGACAGCAACTAATGAAAAACTGTTTTTT

j_gene: TRBJ1-1
d_gene: TRBD1
v_gene: TRBV30
abundance: .
len: 16
CDR3aa: CAWRSKQGSENTEAFF
CDR3nt: TGTGCCTGGAGATCGAAACAGGGGTCAGAGAACACTGAAGCTTTCTTT

j_gene: TRBJ1-4
d_gene: .
v_gene: TRBV3-1/TRBV3-2
abundance: .
len: 13
CDR3aa: CASSQGHFEKLFF
CDR3nt: TGTGCCAGCAGCCAGGGACACTTTGAAAAACTGTTTTTT

j_gene: TRBJ1-1
d_gene: TRBD1
v_gene: TRBV5-1
abundance: .
len: 14
CDR3aa: CASSLGQGYTEAFF
CDR3nt: TGCGCCAGCAGCTTGGGACAGGGATACACTGAAGCTTTCTTT

j_gene: TRBJ2-7
d_gene: TRBD2
v_gene: TRBV5-4
abundance: .
len: 16
CDR3aa: CASSATSGRTTYEQYF
CDR3nt: TGTGCCAGCAGCGCTACAAGCGGGAGGACTACATACGAGCAGTACTTC

j_gene: TRBJ2-3
d_gene: TRBD1
v_gene: TRBV19
abundance: .
len: 12
CDR3aa: CASSPDRGVQYF
CDR3nt: TGTGCCAGTAGCCCCGACAGGGGGGTGCAGTATTTT

j_gene: TRBJ2-1
d_gene: .
v_gene: TRBV19
abundance: once
len: 13
CDR3aa: CASTWGNGAEQFF
CDR3nt: TGTGCCAGTACCTGGGGAAATGGGGCTGAGCAGTTCTTC

j_gene: TRBJ2-2
d_gene: .
v_gene: TRBV5-1
abundance: few
len: 15
CDR3aa: CASSWLTGNTGELFF
CDR3nt: TGCGCCAGCAGCTGGTTGACAGGGAACACCGGGGAGCTGTTTTTT

j_gene: TRBJ2-7
d_gene: .
v_gene: TRBV30
abundance: .
len: 13
CDR3aa: CAWSPLGGGEQYF
CDR3nt: TGTGCCTGGAGTCCCCTCGGGGGAGGCGAGCAGTACTTC

j_gene: TRBJ1-2
d_gene: .
v_gene: TRBV21-1
abundance: .
len: 15
CDR3aa: CASSKHNRECYGYTF
CDR3nt: TGTGCCAGCAGCAAACATAACAGGGAATGCTATGGCTACACCTTC

j_gene: TRBJ2-7
d_gene: .
v_gene: TRBV7-3
abundance: once
len: 18
CDR3aa: CASSLRGGKRGSSYEQYF
CDR3nt: TGTGCCAGCAGCTTAAGAGGGGGAAAGCGTGGGAGCTCCTACGAGCAGTACTTC

j_gene: TRBJ2-5
d_gene: TRBD2
v_gene: TRBV28
abundance: .
len: 15
CDR3aa: CASSWTSGNQETQYF
CDR3nt: TGTGCCAGCAGTTGGACTAGCGGGAACCAAGAGACCCAGTACTTC

j_gene: TRBJ2-1
d_gene: .
v_gene: TRBV7-8
abundance: .
len: 18
CDR3aa: CASSLNVRGYRSYNEQFF
CDR3nt: TGTGCCAGCAGCTTAAATGTGAGGGGGTACCGCTCCTACAATGAGCAGTTCTTC

j_gene: TRBJ1-5
d_gene: TRBD1
v_gene: TRBV19
abundance: once
len: 16
CDR3aa: CASRPDRAYSNQPQHF
CDR3nt: TGTGCCAGTAGGCCAGACAGGGCTTATAGCAATCAGCCCCAGCATTTT

j_gene: TRBJ2-3
d_gene: .
v_gene: TRBV25-1
abundance: .
len: 15
CDR3aa: CASSERQLRGDTQYF
CDR3nt: TGTGCCAGCAGTGAGAGGCAACTAAGGGGAGATACGCAGTATTTT